The rows below give T cell receptor beta chains drawn from one sample of a study of regulatory T cells in long-lasting Graves disease. Via MiXCR, TCRdb re-called the multiplex PCR reads, giving one row per CDR3 protein. The top ten clones hold less than 35% of a sample with approximately 350,000 distinct CDR3 sequences, over 15% of them seen once. These same data were also listed under a study on T cells in Graves' hyperthyroidism and ophthalmopathy.

Sample: peripheral blood mononuclear cells (PBMCs), taken at new diagnosis, from a patient treated with antithyroid drugs. The receptors were gathered from a man aged 35-49 years with Graves disease. CDR3s include the opening cysteine and the closing phenylalanine or tryptophan. The order of the fields is clone size, D gene, V gene, J gene, CDR3 DNA, CDR3 protein. A D gene is named only where the DNA matches it firmly. Only part of the rows carry a size: once, few, many, or a class if the clone is expanded.

many	TRBD1	TRBV28	TRBJ1-2	TGTGCCAGCAGCTCCGGGACAGACTATGGCTACACCTTC	CASSSGTDYGYTF
few	.	TRBV7-9	TRBJ2-3	TGTGCCAGCAGCCTAGACCCCGCGGACCACACAGATACGCAGTATTTT	CASSLDPADHTDTQYF
few	.	TRBV7-2	TRBJ2-2	TGTGCCAGCAGCTTAGCGCGGGTATGGACCGGGGAGCTGTTTTTT	CASSLARVWTGELFF
many	.	TRBV6-2/TRBV6-3	TRBJ1-1	TGTGCCAGCAGTTACCCCATATCCTCAGGTGGAGGCACTGAAGCTTTCTTT	CASSYPISSGGGTEAFF
few	.	TRBV9	TRBJ2-2	TGTGCCAGCAGCGTACTTCGGTCCGGGGAGCTGTTTTTT	CASSVLRSGELFF
many	.	TRBV3-1	TRBJ1-5	TGTGCCAGCAGCCAAGTGCCAGCAGGGCAGCCCCAGCATTTT	CASSQVPAGQPQHF
.	TRBD2	TRBV20-1	TRBJ2-2	TGCAGTGCTAGAGTTCTTCTAGCGGGGGTTCCGAACACCGGGGAGCTGTTTTTT	CSARVLLAGVPNTGELFF
many	TRBD1	TRBV5-1	TRBJ2-7	TGCGCCAGCAGGGCCACAGGGGGGCCCCACGAGCAGTACTTC	CASRATGGPHEQYF
many	TRBD2	TRBV6-1	TRBJ2-3	TGTGCCAGCAGTGAAGTGGGAGGGTCCATAGATACGCAGTATTTT	CASSEVGGSIDTQYF
.	.	TRBV6-2/TRBV6-3	TRBJ1-2	TGTGCCAGCCGGGCAAGAGATGGCTACACCTTC	CASRARDGYTF
many	.	TRBV28	TRBJ2-7	TGTGCCAGCAGTTTAGGGAACGATCTACGATGGCAGTACTTC	CASSLGNDLRWQYF
many	TRBD1	TRBV7-2	TRBJ1-5	TGTGCCAGCAGCCCTAGAAGGGACAGAAATCAGCCCCAGCATTTT	CASSPRRDRNQPQHF
many	.	TRBV10-2	TRBJ1-1	TGCGCCAGCAGCATATTAGGAGCGAACACTGAAGCTTTCTTT	CASSILGANTEAFF
few	.	TRBV7-2	TRBJ1-6	TGTGCCAGCAGCGCCGCTGGGGTTACCTATAATTCACCCCTCCACTTT	CASSAAGVTYNSPLHF
many	.	TRBV4-3	TRBJ2-5	TGCGCCAGCAGCCAAGATAGTCAAGGAGAGACCCAGTACTTC	CASSQDSQGETQYF
.	.	TRBV28	TRBJ1-2	TGTGCCAGCAATTCGGGGATTAGTGGCTACACCTTC	CASNSGISGYTF
.	.	TRBV29-1	TRBJ1-1	TGCAGCGCCGCGGCCGGGACTAACACTGAAGCTTTCTTT	CSAAAGTNTEAFF
many	.	TRBV5-1	TRBJ1-4	TGCGCCAGCAGCCCCCGGGCACGTGGGGATGAAAAACTGTTTTTT	CASSPRARGDEKLFF
many	.	TRBV18	TRBJ1-3	TGTGCCAGCTCACCACTTGAGACGGCCGCCTCTGGAAACACCATATATTTT	CASSPLETAASGNTIYF
many	.	TRBV12-3/TRBV12-4	TRBJ1-5	TGTGCCAGCAGTTTTGGAGATAGCAATCAGCCCCAGCATTTT	CASSFGDSNQPQHF
.	.	TRBV4-3	TRBJ1-5	TGCGCCTGCAGCCAAGATTTGGGGGGCAATCAGCCCCAGCATTTT	CACSQDLGGNQPQHF
few	.	TRBV3-1	TRBJ2-7	TGTGCCAGCAGCCCATCGGGACACTCCAGAAGCGGGGAGCAGTACTTC	CASSPSGHSRSGEQYF
many	.	TRBV20-1	TRBJ2-3	TGCAGTGCTAGACCCCCCCGGGGGGCTGGGAAAGATACGCAGTATTTT	CSARPPRGAGKDTQYF
.	TRBD2	TRBV2	TRBJ2-1	TGTGCCAGCAGCTTTAGCGGGGATAATGAGCAGTTCTTC	CASSFSGDNEQFF
many	.	TRBV12-3/TRBV12-4	TRBJ2-3	TGTGCCAGCAGTTTACAGGTCTATACCGCGGATACGCAGTATTTT	CASSLQVYTADTQYF
many	.	TRBV28	TRBJ2-7	TGTGCCAGCAGCCTCTCAGGGTACGAGCAGTACTTC	CASSLSGYEQYF